The clone carrying this TCR beta chain was counted many times. Its antigen is still unknown. The sample is drawn from a study of T cells in Graves' hyperthyroidism and ophthalmopathy. The overall study: Staff took peripheral blood when the initial diagnosis was made, before any treatment began.

Study findings and constraints: The majority of expanded thyroid clonotypes above 0.001 also appeared in blood.

Clinical symptoms, serum thyroxine, TRAb, thyroid ultrasound and orbital computed tomography informed diagnoses. Around 10 ml fresh peripheral blood yielded the PBMCs. What was amplified from RNA transcripts were TCR beta CDR3 regions. The TCR CDR3 was amplified in a first-round RT-PCR using the HTBI primer set. TCRdb re-called the multiplex PCR reads through MiXCR, storing one row per CDR3 protein. The sample lists approximately 380,000 distinct CDR3 sequences, over 12% occurring once. Sequencing was performed on blood. The source is a man aged 50 or older with Graves' ophthalmopathy.

This CDR3 is CASRYPSSIRSGMNTEAFF. As DNA, the CDR3 is TGTGCCAGCAGATACCCATCTAGTATCCGTTCAGGAATGAACACTGAAGCTTTCTTT. The chain employs TRBV6-1 and TRBJ1-1; no clear D gene. From germline, CDR1 is MNHNS and CDR2 SASEGT. The CDR3 contains 19 residues. V was clipped by 6 bases and J by 0 bases, with 26 bases between them.